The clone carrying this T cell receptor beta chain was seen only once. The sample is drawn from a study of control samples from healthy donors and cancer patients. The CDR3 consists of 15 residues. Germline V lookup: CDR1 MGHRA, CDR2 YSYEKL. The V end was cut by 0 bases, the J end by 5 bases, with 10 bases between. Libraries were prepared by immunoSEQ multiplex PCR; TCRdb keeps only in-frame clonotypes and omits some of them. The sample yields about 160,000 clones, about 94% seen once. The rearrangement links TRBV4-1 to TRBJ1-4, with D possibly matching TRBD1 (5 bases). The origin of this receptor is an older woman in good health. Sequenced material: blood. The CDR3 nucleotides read TGCGCCAGCAGCCAAGATCTACGGGGCAATGAAAAACTGTTTTTT. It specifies CASSQDLRGNEKLFF.